This T cell receptor (beta chain) originates from a study of radiation and T cells in renal cell carcinoma. The sample's time point: baseline pretreatment blood. Treatment: 15 Gy SBRT to primary tumor, nephrectomy 4 weeks later. After SBRT, blood was collected at 2 and 4 weeks, plus baseline. Clones were sequenced by immunoSEQ multiplex PCR, and TCRdb holds only the in-frame ones, with some missing. The sample records 150,000 or so clones, more than 70% being singletons. The sample consisted of blood, taken from a patient whose treatment included radiotherapy and nephrectomy. The sequence derives from a woman aged 50 to 65 with renal cell carcinoma.

CDR3 in amino acids: CASSFYRDTYEQYF. DNA for the CDR3: TGTGCCAGCTCATTTTACAGAGACACCTACGAGCAGTACTTC. This chain connects TRBV18 to TRBJ2-7; unclear D gene. Germline V gene sequence: CDR1 KGHSH, CDR2 LQKENI. Trimming left V 5 bases short and J 2 bases short, with 13 bases between. The CDR3 is 14 amino acids.